This entry lists 26 T cell receptor beta chains sequenced from one sample in a study of T cells in Graves' hyperthyroidism and ophthalmopathy (dated by TCRdb to the late 2010s). Libraries were built with multiplex PCR. The reads were generated on an Illumina HiSeq 2000. The TCR beta CDR3 regions were amplified from RNA transcripts. The TCR CDR3 was subjected to a first round of RT-PCR using the HTBI primer set and the Qiagen OneStep RT-PCR kit. The public reads were reanalyzed by TCRdb: fastp trimming at Q25, MiXCR alignment, in-frame beta chains only. Identical CDR3 proteins give one entry, which carries the most common genes and DNA. A total of about 400,000 distinct CDR3 sequences appear in this sample, around 13% of them only once. Around a tenth of the sample belongs to the ten largest clones. The sequencing input was blood. These receptors came from a woman aged 18 to 35 with Graves' hyperthyroidism.

This clonotype has a handful of counts. A much larger clonotype is one base distant, so this may be a read error. The rearrangement joins TRBV20-1 to TRBJ2-1; D call uncertain. CDR1 is DFQATT and CDR2 is SNEGSKA in the germline V gene (reference sequence). The CDR3 is 12 residues long. V lost 1 base to trimming and J lost 7 bases, with 8 bases between them. The CDR3 nucleotides are TGCAGTGCTAGAGGGAACGAGAATGAGCAGTTCTTC. It is translated as CSARGNENEQFF.

Comment on this clonotype: A much larger clone sits a single nucleotide away, making a read error possible. The rearrangement uses TRBV6-2 or TRBV6-3 and TRBJ2-7, with 7 bases matching TRBD1. CDR3 length: 13 amino acids. The trim removed 4 bases at V and 4 bases at J, leaving 4 bases unmatched. Looked up from germline, CDR1 is MNHEY and CDR2 is SVGEGT. The CDR3 protein is CASSWDSSYEQYF. The CDR3 DNA is TGTGCCAGCAGTTGGGACAGCTCTTACGAGCAGTACTTC.

The table lists this clonotype with many counts. This sequence joins TRBV12-3 or TRBV12-4 and TRBJ2-7, with 11 bases aligning to TRBD1. The CDR3 extends over 14 amino acids. Trimming removed 4 bases from V and 6 bases from J; junction bases left unmatched: 5. CDR3 nucleotide sequence: TGTGCCAGCAGTTGGACAGGGGGCGCGGCCGAGCAGTACTTC. Residues: CASSWTGGAAEQYF.

This clonotype was recorded at least ten times. The V gene is TRBV12-3 or TRBV12-4, the J gene TRBJ1-2; tentatively, D is TRBD1 (5 bases). The CDR3 length is 12 residues. Trimming stripped 3 bases from V and 12 bases from J, with 14 bases between. CDR3 coding DNA: TGTGCCAGCAGTTTGACATACTCAGGGCACACCTTC. Translating it yields CASSLTYSGHTF.

This rearrangement joins TRBV5-5 to TRBJ1-4; 11 nucleotides agree with TRBD1. Germline CDR1 reads SGHKS; CDR2 reads YYEKEE (reference sequence). CDR3 length: 15 residues. V lost 7 bases, J lost 11 bases, and 13 bases stayed unmatched. The CDR3 region has the DNA TGTGCCAGCCGGCCTGGGGGACAGGGGGGGGATAAACTGTTTTTT. Its translation: CASRPGGQGGDKLFF.

In its sample, this clonotype was seen a few times. The V call is TRBV20-1, the J call TRBJ2-6; TRBD1 matches at 7 bases. V lost 6 bases to trimming and J lost 1 base; unmatched junction nucleotides: 9. Germline loops: CDR1 DFQATT, CDR2 SNEGSKA (reference sequence). The CDR3 spans 16 residues. CDR3 region: CSALEGGASGANVLTF. As DNA, the CDR3 is TGCAGTGCCCTCGAAGGGGGCGCATCTGGGGCCAACGTCCTGACTTTC.

This clonotype turned up a few times. The chain combines TRBV14 with TRBJ2-5; 8 positions agree with TRBD2. V trimming: 1 base; J trimming: 5 bases; junction bases outside the gene matches: 6. Per germline, CDR1 SGHDN and CDR2 FVKESK. This CDR3 is built from 15 residues. The DNA for the CDR3 is TGTGCCAGCAGCCAAGTCGGGGGGGCCAGTGAGACCCAGTACTTC. This gives the protein CASSQVGGASETQYF. The full variable domain, in which reference TRBV14 and TRBJ2-5 provide the parts outside the CDR3, is EAGVTQFPSHSVIEKGQTVTLRCDPISGHDNLYWYRRVMGKEIKFLLHFVKESKQDESGMPNNRFLAERTGGTYSTLKVQPAELEDSGVYFCASSQVGGASETQYFGPGTRLLVL.

In its sample, this clonotype was seen many times. This rearrangement joins TRBV5-1 to TRBJ1-1; TRBD1 matches at 8 bases. The germline V gene encodes CDR1 SGHRS and CDR2 YFSETQ. The V segment lost 0 bases and the J segment 4 bases; nucleotides outside the gene matches: 8. CDR3 length: 16 residues. This CDR3 reads CASSLAGGQGGTEAFF. The CDR3 DNA sequence: TGCGCCAGCAGCTTGGCCGGAGGACAGGGCGGCACTGAAGCTTTCTTT.

DNA for the CDR3: TGCGCCAGCAGCGAGGACGGAAACTCCTACAATGAGCAGTTCTTC. This sequence encodes CASSEDGNSYNEQFF. The chain has TRBV4-1 and TRBJ2-1; D is unresolved. Germline CDR1 is MGHRA and CDR2 is YSYEKL. V was trimmed by 5 bases and J by 0 bases, leaving 11 bases between them. The CDR3 extends over 15 amino acids.

At least ten counts were recorded for this clonotype. The chain has TRBV29-1 and TRBJ2-3; TRBD2 agrees at 7 bases. This CDR3 has 14 residues. CDR1 is SQVTM and CDR2 is ANQGSEA in the germline V gene. V trimming: 8 bases; J trimming: 1 base; junction bases outside the gene matches: 9. This CDR3 is CSIQRAGGTDTQYF. CDR3 DNA: TGCAGCATACAAAGGGCGGGAGGCACAGATACGCAGTATTTT.

This clonotype was seen many times. The chain links TRBV11-2 to TRBJ2-7; TRBD1 aligns across 10 bases. Per the germline V gene, CDR1 is SGHAT and CDR2 is FQNNGV. After removal of 4 bases from V and 1 base from J, the junction contained 1 base not matched to a gene. The CDR3 consists of 14 residues. The CDR3 loop reads CASSWDRGSYEQYF. CDR3 DNA sequence: TGTGCCAGCAGCTGGGACAGGGGTTCCTACGAGCAGTACTTC. Filled out from reference TRBV11-2 and TRBJ2-7, the complete variable domain reads EAGVAQSPRYKIIEKRQSVAFWCNPISGHATLYWYQQILGQGPKLLIQFQNNGVVDDSQLPKDRFSAERLKGVDSTLKIQPAKLEDSAVYLCASSWDRGSYEQYFGPGTRLTVT.

This sequence joins TRBV9 and TRBJ1-6; 7 bases match TRBD1. The CDR3 spans 15 residues. With V trimmed by 4 bases and J by 6 bases, 7 bases remained unmatched. Per germline, CDR1 SGDLS and CDR2 YYNGEE. The chain's CDR3 is CASSPGDSSNSPLHF. For the CDR3, the DNA is TGTGCCAGCAGCCCGGGGGACAGTTCTAATTCACCCCTCCACTTT.

The table lists this clonotype with many counts. This chain connects TRBV2 to TRBJ2-3; a weak D match, TRBD2 (6 bases). V dropped 2 bases and J dropped 6 bases, with 18 bases sitting between them. Per germline, CDR1 SNHLY and CDR2 FYNNEI. This CDR3 spans 16 amino acids. The CDR3 nucleotides are TGTGCCAGCAGTGAAACCGGGGAGGTTGGATATGATACGCAGTATTTT. This encodes CASSETGEVGYDTQYF.

This clonotype was seen at least ten times. The CDR3 sequence: CSALPGSPSQPQHF. In DNA form, the CDR3 reads TGCAGTGCTTTACCAGGGTCGCCCAGTCAGCCCCAGCATTTT. The chain couples TRBV20-1 to TRBJ1-5; D may be TRBD1 (5 bases). Trimming took 5 bases from V and 6 from J, leaving 17 bases between them. CDR3 length: 14 amino acids. Germline CDR1 is DFQATT and CDR2 is SNEGSKA (reference sequence).

This clonotype was seen repeatedly, ten times or more. The chain carries TRBV20-1 and TRBJ2-1, with 13 bases matching TRBD2. The V gene end was trimmed by 0 bases and the J gene end by 6 bases; junction bases not matched to a gene: 17. From germline, CDR1 is DFQATT and CDR2 SNEGSKA (reference sequence). The CDR3 consists of 20 residues. CDR3 DNA: TGCAGTGCTAGAGATCTAATGGGCGCCTGGACTAGCGGGGGAGGCAATGAGCAGTTCTTC. Amino acids: CSARDLMGAWTSGGGNEQFF.

The V call is TRBV5-4, the J call TRBJ1-1, with TRBD1 as a possible D gene (5 bases). From germline, CDR1 is SGHNT and CDR2 YYREEE (reference sequence). V gave up 2 bases and J gave up 0 bases, with 11 bases separating them. The CDR3 runs 15 residues. CDR3 region: CASSFLTAMNTEAFF. CDR3 sequence (DNA): TGTGCCAGCAGCTTCCTGACAGCCATGAACACTGAAGCTTTCTTT.

This clonotype was seen at least ten times. The chain links TRBV28 to TRBJ2-3; TRBD1 aligns across 7 bases. Trimming at V came to 6 bases and at J to 2 bases, leaving 5 bases not matched to a gene. The V gene's germline CDR1 is MDHEN and CDR2 SYDVKM. CDR3 length equals 14 residues. Written as DNA, the CDR3 is TGTGCCAGCAGACAGGGGACGGCCACAGATACGCAGTATTTT. Residues: CASRQGTATDTQYF.

This clonotype appeared a single time. Given a much more abundant clone one base away, this may be a read error. V and J are TRBV18 and TRBJ1-1; no definite D call. In germline, CDR1 is KGHSH, CDR2 LQKENI. This CDR3 is built from 14 residues. CDR3 in amino acids: CASSPGRPAPEASF. The CDR3, as DNA: TGTGCCAGCTCACCAGGGCGGCCCGCCCCTGAAGCTTCCTTT.

The chain joins TRBV6-2 or TRBV6-3 to TRBJ1-1, with D possibly being TRBD1 (5 bases). This CDR3 has 15 amino acids. Per germline, CDR1 MNHEY and CDR2 SVGEGT. V shed 5 bases and J shed 1 base, with 14 bases lying between them. This chain's CDR3 is CASSVQRGPNTEAFF. CDR3 coding DNA: TGTGCCAGCAGTGTGCAGCGGGGCCCGAACACTGAAGCTTTCTTT.

The table lists this clonotype with many counts. The chain has TRBV4-2 and TRBJ2-1; D ambiguous. Trimming took 1 base from V and 9 from J, leaving 7 bases between them. CDR1 and CDR2 from the germline V gene are LGHNA and YNFKEQ. CDR3 length equals 12 residues. The CDR3 is CASSQAVGEQFF. DNA for the CDR3: TGTGCCAGCAGCCAAGCGGTAGGTGAGCAGTTCTTC.

The rearrangement joins TRBV4-2 to TRBJ1-5; D remains unclear. The CDR3 loop spans 15 amino acids. V lost 0 bases to trimming and J lost 4 bases, with 10 bases between them. From germline, CDR1 is LGHNA and CDR2 YNFKEQ. The CDR3, as DNA: TGTGCCAGCAGCCAAGATCCGGCAGGAAATCAGCCCCAGCATTTT. As protein: CASSQDPAGNQPQHF.

The table lists this clonotype with many counts. The rearrangement links TRBV19 to TRBJ1-5, with D unresolved. The CDR3 consists of 13 residues. V was cut by 4 bases and J by 5 bases, with 9 bases left in between. Germline V gene data show CDR1 as LNHDA and CDR2 as SQIVND (reference sequence). CDR3 sequence: CASSRERDQPQHF. For the CDR3, the DNA is TGTGCCAGTAGTAGAGAGAGAGATCAGCCCCAGCATTTT.

This clonotype was picked up many times. The chain carries TRBV6-2 or TRBV6-3 and TRBJ1-1; possibly TRBD1 for D (6 bases). The CDR3 has 15 residues. Looked up from germline, CDR1 is MNHEY and CDR2 is SVGEGT. With 6 bases removed from V and 6 bases from J, the gap between germline ends came to 20 bases. In DNA, the CDR3 is TGTGCCAGCAGCACTACCGACAGGATCCCAGCTGAAGCTTTCTTT. Its translation is CASSTTDRIPAEAFF.

This clonotype was found many times. This rearrangement joins TRBV29-1 to TRBJ2-2, with a tentative D call TRBD1 (7 bases). Per the germline V gene, CDR1 is SQVTM and CDR2 is ANQGSEA. V lost 6 bases and J 3 bases, leaving 26 bases between the germline ends. The CDR3 has 18 residues. CDR3 in DNA: TGCAGCGTGGGCGGGACAGCTGCGAACACCCCGCACACCGGGGAGCTGTTTTTT. Its translation is CSVGGTAANTPHTGELFF.

A word on this clonotype: It may be a read error: a sequence one base away is much more abundant. This chain connects TRBV2 to TRBJ1-5; D might be TRBD1 (6 bases). The CDR3 runs to 17 residues. Trimming pared 6 bases from V and 3 bases from J, leaving 21 bases between. CDR1 is SNHLY and CDR2 is FYNNEI in the germline V gene. The CDR3 DNA reads as TGTGCCAGCAGACCCCTAGCCGGGACACAGGACAATCAGCCCCAGCATTTT. Amino acids: CASRPLAGTQDNQPQHF.

In this sample, this clonotype turned up many times. CDR3 in amino acids: CASSLSGFGSPLHF. CDR3 coding DNA: TGTGCCAGCAGTTTGTCTGGGTTCGGGTCACCCCTCCACTTT. The chain links TRBV28 to TRBJ1-6; unclear D gene. This CDR3 has 14 amino acids. Germline V gene lookup returns CDR1 MDHEN and CDR2 SYDVKM. The V end lost 3 bases, the J end lost 10 bases, and 13 bases lay between the germline ends.